Presented here are 13 T cell receptor beta chains from one specimen sequenced in a study of CD8+ T cells in alopecia areata listed by TCRdb under 2018. The method behind the library was the immunoSEQ multiplex PCR assay. RNA was extracted from all samples and reverse transcribed into cDNA, which served as template for TCR sequencing. TCRdb limited this immuneACCESS table to in-frame rearrangements with V and J called. A share of clones is missing; checked studies link under half to unresolved V genes, and the rest is unexplained. Counted in this sample were about 180,000 clones; 40% to 65% of them appeared once. The top ten clonotypes cover 10% to 12% of the sample. This specimen's time point label, interpreted: around 24 weeks on oral tofacitinib. Explained via the paper, the treatment or condition label denotes: oral pan-JAK inhibitor, 5-10 mg twice daily. This material consisted of CD8+ T cells sorted from blood, taken at week 24, from a patient treated with tofacitinib. The source is a human donor with alopecia areata.

This clone was counted at least ten times. In DNA, the CDR3 is TGCGCCAGCAGCCAATTCAACGGCAATGAGCAGTTCTTC. Translated, it gives CASSQFNGNEQFF. This chain joins TRBV4-3 and TRBJ2-1; D gene ambiguous. The V and J ends lost 2 bases and 6 bases respectively, with 8 bases between them. Germline assignment: CDR1 LGHNA and CDR2 YSLEER. CDR3 length equals 13 residues.

The chain is built from TRBV7-2 and TRBJ2-7; 12 nucleotides agree with TRBD2. The J call is in doubt because the DNA end fits TRBJ2-1 better. This CDR3 comprises 16 residues. Germline V CDR1 and CDR2: SGHTA, FQGNSA. The CDR3 sequence is CASSLTTSGGYNEQFF. As DNA, the CDR3 is TGTGCCAGCAGCTTAACCACTAGCGGGGGGTACAATGAGCAGTTCTTC.

This clone was seen a handful of times. V is TRBV29-1 and J is TRBJ1-2; D remains unclear. CDR1 is SQVTM, CDR2 ANQGSEA, per germline. V lost 3 bases and J lost 7, with 12 bases in between. The length of the CDR3 is 12 residues. CDR3 residues: CSVDRQASGYTF. The CDR3 region has the DNA TGCAGCGTTGATCGGCAGGCCAGTGGCTACACCTTC.

The CDR3 here is CAWGDNRPYEQYF. CDR3 bases: TGTGCCTGGGGAGACAACCGTCCCTACGAGCAGTACTTC. The J gene is TRBJ2-7, the V gene TRBV30; unclear D gene. The CDR3 is 13 amino acids. Germline-derived CDR1 and CDR2 are GTSNPN and SVGIG (reference sequence). The ends were cut back, 5 bases at V and 2 bases at J, with 13 bases in the middle.

The rearrangement links TRBV30 to TRBJ2-6, with D possibly TRBD2 on 6 matching bases. V was clipped by 0 bases and J by 3 bases, with 12 bases between them. Germline-derived CDR1 and CDR2 are GTSNPN and SVGIG (reference sequence). The CDR3 runs 16 residues. The CDR3 DNA reads TGTGCCTGGAGTGTACGTGAGGGAGGTGGGGCCAACGTCCTGACTTTC. Protein product: CAWSVREGGGANVLTF. Complete variable domain (other parts from reference TRBV30 and TRBJ2-6): SQTIHQWPATLVQPVGSPLSLECTVEGTSNPNLYWYRQAAGRGLQLLFYSVGIGQISSEVPQNLSASRPQDRQFILSSKKLLLSDSGFYLCAWSVREGGGANVLTFGAGSRLTVL.

The chain recombines TRBV4-1 with TRBJ2-1; 7 nucleotides agree with TRBD1. The CDR3 sequence is 15 residues long. With 0 bases clipped from V and 5 bases from J, the junction kept 4 bases outside the gene matches. Germline CDR1 and CDR2: MGHRA and YSYEKL. The CDR3 region is CASSQEGQVHNEQFF. The CDR3 DNA reads TGCGCCAGCAGCCAAGAAGGACAGGTTCACAATGAGCAGTTCTTC.

The genes are TRBV7-6 and TRBJ2-5; D is perhaps TRBD1 or TRBD2 (7 bases each). Per germline, CDR1 SGHVS and CDR2 FNYEAQ. This CDR3 contains 17 residues. V lost 5 bases and J lost 5, with 24 bases in between. The CDR3 sequence: CASSPVRGEGTMETQYF. CDR3 bases: TGTGCCAGCAGCCCAGTCAGGGGGGAGGGAACTATGGAGACCCAGTACTTC.

This chain connects TRBV27 to TRBJ1-1; 11 nucleotides match TRBD1. Germline lookup yields CDR1 MNHEY and CDR2 SMNVEV (reference sequence). With V trimmed by 4 bases and J by 2 bases, 3 bases remained unmatched. There are 15 residues in the CDR3. CDR3 coding DNA: TGTGCCAGCAGTTCGGGACAGGGGGTTAACACTGAAGCTTTCTTT. Translated, it gives CASSSGQGVNTEAFF.

In its sample, this clone was seen a few times. The chain has TRBV7-9 and TRBJ1-6; a possible D gene is TRBD1 (6 bases). The CDR3 loop spans 17 amino acids. Germline loops: CDR1 SEHNR, CDR2 FQNEAQ (reference sequence). The ends were cut back, 5 bases at V and 5 bases at J, with 19 bases in the middle. CDR3 in DNA: TGTGCCAGCAGCCCGATCATTGGGGGCACGAATAATTCACCCCTCCACTTT. It specifies CASSPIIGGTNNSPLHF.

The rearrangement uses TRBV11-2 and TRBJ2-5; no firm D call. From germline, CDR1 is SGHAT and CDR2 FQNNGV. The CDR3 sequence is 13 residues long. The ends were cut back, 1 base at V and 3 bases at J, with 6 bases in the middle. DNA of the CDR3: TGTGCCAGCAGCTTAGTGGTGGAAGAGACCCAGTACTTC. Encoded protein: CASSLVVEETQYF. Full variable domain (rest looked up from reference TRBV11-2 and TRBJ2-5): EAGVAQSPRYKIIEKRQSVAFWCNPISGHATLYWYQQILGQGPKLLIQFQNNGVVDDSQLPKDRFSAERLKGVDSTLKIQPAKLEDSAVYLCASSLVVEETQYFGPGTRLLVL.

The V call is TRBV15, the J call TRBJ1-2; TRBD1 matches 9 bases. The CDR3 extends over 15 amino acids. Germline V gene data show CDR1 as LNHNV and CDR2 as YYDKDF (reference sequence). V shed 3 bases and J 5 bases; nucleotides not matched to a gene: 7. The CDR3 DNA reads as TGTGCCACCAGCAGCGACAGGGGGAGTTCTTATGGCTACACCTTC. Amino acid sequence: CATSSDRGSSYGYTF.

The J gene is TRBJ1-1, the V gene TRBV30; D uncertain. The CDR3 extends over 13 amino acids. The germline V gene encodes CDR1 GTSNPN and CDR2 SVGIG (reference sequence). The V and J ends lost 2 bases and 0 bases respectively, with 7 bases between them. The CDR3, as DNA: TGTGCCTGGAGTATGGGTATGAACACTGAAGCTTTCTTT. Translating it yields CAWSMGMNTEAFF.

The gene calls are TRBV2 and TRBJ2-1, with D unclear. This CDR3 has 15 residues. From germline, CDR1 is SNHLY and CDR2 FYNNEI. Trimming stripped 3 bases from V and 0 bases from J, with 9 bases between. Written as DNA, the CDR3 is TGTGCCAGCAGTGAGGGCCGGAGCTCCTACAATGAGCAGTTCTTC. It codes for CASSEGRSSYNEQFF.